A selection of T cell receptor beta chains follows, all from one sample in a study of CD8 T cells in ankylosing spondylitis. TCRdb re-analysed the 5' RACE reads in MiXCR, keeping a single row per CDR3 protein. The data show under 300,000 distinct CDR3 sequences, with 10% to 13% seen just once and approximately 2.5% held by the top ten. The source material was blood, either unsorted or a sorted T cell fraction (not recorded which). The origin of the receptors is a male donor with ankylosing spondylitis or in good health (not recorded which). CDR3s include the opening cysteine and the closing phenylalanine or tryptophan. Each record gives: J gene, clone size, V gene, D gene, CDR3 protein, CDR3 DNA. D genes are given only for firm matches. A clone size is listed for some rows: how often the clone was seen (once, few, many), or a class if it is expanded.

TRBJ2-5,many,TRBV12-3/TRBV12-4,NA,CASSQGFQETQYF,TGTGCCAGCAGTCAGGGATTCCAAGAGACCCAGTACTTC
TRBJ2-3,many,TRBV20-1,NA,CSASGLDTQYF,TGCAGTGCTTCAGGGCTCGATACGCAGTATTTT
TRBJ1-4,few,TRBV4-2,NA,CASSQDRSEKLFF,TGTGCCAGCAGCCAAGATCGGTCCGAAAAACTGTTTTTT
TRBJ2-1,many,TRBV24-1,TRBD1,CATSDSGQGWNEQFF,TGTGCCACCAGTGATAGCGGACAGGGCTGGAATGAGCAGTTCTTC
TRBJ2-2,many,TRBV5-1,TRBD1,CASSSGTGAGELFF,TGCGCCAGTAGCTCCGGGACAGGGGCTGGGGAGCTGTTTTTT
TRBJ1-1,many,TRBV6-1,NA,CASTTRSSNTEAFF,TGTGCCAGCACCACCCGGAGTTCAAACACTGAAGCTTTCTTT
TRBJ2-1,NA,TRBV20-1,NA,CSAQAYQGSYNEQFF,TGCAGTGCTCAGGCCTACCAAGGCTCCTACAATGAGCAGTTCTTC
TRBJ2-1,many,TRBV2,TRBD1,CASSVEAGGYNEQFF,TGTGCCAGCAGTGTAGAGGCAGGGGGTTACAATGAGCAGTTCTTC
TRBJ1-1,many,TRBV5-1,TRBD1,CASSPGQGMAEAFF,TGCGCCAGCAGCCCGGGACAGGGGATGGCTGAAGCTTTCTTT
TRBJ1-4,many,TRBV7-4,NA,CASRPQGLEEKLFF,TGTGCCAGCAGGCCCCAGGGGTTAGAAGAAAAACTGTTTTTT
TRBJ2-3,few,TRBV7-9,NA,CTSSPWEDGGGADTQYF,TGTACCAGCAGCCCCTGGGAAGACGGAGGAGGCGCAGATACGCAGTATTTT
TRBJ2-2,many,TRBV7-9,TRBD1,CASSAMGQGTGELFF,TGTGCCAGCAGCGCTATGGGACAGGGAACCGGGGAGCTGTTTTTT
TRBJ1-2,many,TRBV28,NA,CASSLAGVNYGYTF,TGTGCCAGCAGTTTAGCGGGGGTTAACTATGGCTACACCTTC
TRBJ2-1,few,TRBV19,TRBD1,CASTGDRGNNEQFF,TGTGCCAGTACCGGGGACAGGGGTAACAATGAGCAGTTCTTC
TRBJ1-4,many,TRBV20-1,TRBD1,CSASLTGRNEKLFF,TGCAGTGCTAGCCTGACAGGGAGAAATGAAAAACTGTTTTTT